Detailed here is one T cell receptor beta chain. These data are taken from a study of blood T cell repertoires in COVID-19. Looked up from germline, CDR1 is GTSNPN and CDR2 is SVGIG (reference sequence). The CDR3 runs to 14 residues. J lost 8 bases, V lost 2 bases, and 10 bases had no gene match. Using immunoSEQ multiplex PCR, the repertoire was profiled, and TCRdb retains in-frame clones only, with some absent. Of about 400,000 clones listed, 85% to 90% are singletons. The J gene is TRBJ1-2, the V gene TRBV30; 8 positions agree with TRBD1. The sample comprised PBMCs or T cells enriched from blood (not recorded which). This clonotype was obtained from a woman aged 25 to 45 with acute COVID-19. The CDR3 region has the DNA TGTGCCTGGAGTTCGGGCGCCAGGGGGCACGGCTACACCTTC. Translation gives CAWSSGARGHGYTF.